The rows below give T cell receptor beta chains drawn from one sample of a study of cytotoxic CD8 clonotypes in ibrutinib-treated CLL. Sequenced by immunoSEQ multiplex PCR; TCRdb stores in-frame clones only, minus some. The data contain some 170,000 clones, 70% to 90% of them singletons. The sample in question was PBMCs, obtained at disease progression, from a patient treated with ibrutinib. These receptors all come from a human donor with chronic lymphocytic leukemia. The CDR3 runs from the conserved cysteine through the conserved F or W. D genes are given only for firm matches. Rows may omit the clone size; those that give it use once, few, many or a size class.

>-|-|TRBJ2-1|TRBV27
TGTGCCAGCAGTTTATCGGCGGGACAAAACAATGAGCAGTTCTTC
CASSLSAGQNNEQFF
>-|-|TRBJ1-2|TRBV5-8
TGTGCCAGCAGCTTGACTGGGGGTGGCTACACCTTC
CASSLTGGGYTF
>-|once|TRBJ2-7|TRBV6-1
TGTGCCAGCAGTGAAGCGCGGGCAATCTTCTCCTACGAGCAGTACTTC
CASSEARAIFSYEQYF
>-|few|TRBJ1-5|TRBV6-5
TGTGCCAGCAGTTACGACCAGGGCAGCAATCAGCCCCAGCATTTT
CASSYDQGSNQPQHF
>TRBD1|once|TRBJ1-1|TRBV18
TGTGCCAGCTCACCACTTGGAGGACAGGGGGGGACCTTGAACACTGAAGCTTTCTTT
CASSPLGGQGGTLNTEAFF
>TRBD1|once|TRBJ1-4|TRBV25-1
TGTGCCAGCAGTGTAGGGGGCGCTCCTGGGGAAAAACTGTTTTTT
CASSVGGAPGEKLFF
>-|-|TRBJ1-1|TRBV28
TGTGCCAGCAGTACGGACAATGCGCGATTAGTTTCGGTGGCTTTCTTT
CASSTDNARLVSVAFF
>-|-|TRBJ2-1|TRBV28
TGTGCCAGCAGTTTATTATCGGCATCGGGTGGCTCCTACAATGAGCAGTTCTTC
CASSLLSASGGSYNEQFF
>-|-|TRBJ2-3|TRBV15
TGTGCCACCAGCAGAGACCGGACGGACGCTATGGGGGATACGCAGTATTTT
CATSRDRTDAMGDTQYF
>-|-|TRBJ2-3|TRBV10-3
TGTGCCACAGCTCAGGCAGATACGCAGTATTTT
CATAQADTQYF
>-|-|TRBJ2-2|TRBV6-5
TGTGCCAGCAGCCGAGCGGGGAACACCGGGGAGCTGTTTTTT
CASSRAGNTGELFF
>TRBD1|-|TRBJ1-2|TRBV5-1
TGCGCCAGCAGCTTTGAGGGGGCTCGTAACTATGGCTACACCTTC
CASSFEGARNYGYTF